These 5 T cell receptor beta chains were all obtained from the same sample, sequenced in a study of blood T cell repertoires in COVID-19. TCRdb's copy holds only in-frame clones and misses some; the assay was immunoSEQ multiplex PCR. The profile covers more than 300,000 clones, with 89% appearing a single time and around 9% taken by the ten largest. The sequencing input was PBMCs or T cells enriched from blood (not recorded which). These TCRs come from a woman aged 25 to 39 who had recovered from COVID-19.

V and J are TRBV7-9 and TRBJ1-3, with D possibly TRBD1 on 5 matching bases. Deletions cut 6 bases from V and 3 bases from J, with 12 bases between. Germline assignment: CDR1 SEHNR and CDR2 FQNEAQ (reference sequence). CDR3 size: 14 residues. CDR3 coding DNA: TGTGCCAGCAGTGTTGACAGAGATGGAAACACCATATATTTT. Residues: CASSVDRDGNTIYF. Together with reference TRBV7-9 and TRBJ1-3, the CDR3 gives the full variable domain: DTGVSQNPRHKITKRGQNVTFRCDPISEHNRLYWYRQTLGQGPEFLTYFQNEAQLEKSRLLSDRFSAERPKGSFSTLEIQRTEQGDSAMYLCASSVDRDGNTIYFGEGSWLTVV.

The chain joins TRBV9 to TRBJ1-1, with D possibly being TRBD1 (6 bases). V gave up 0 bases and J gave up 2 bases, with 14 bases separating them. Per the germline V gene, CDR1 is SGDLS and CDR2 is YYNGEE. This CDR3 comprises 16 residues. CDR3 region: CASSVALGGQNTEAFF. Here the CDR3 DNA reads TGTGCCAGCAGCGTAGCTTTAGGGGGACAAAACACTGAAGCTTTCTTT.

A few counts support this clone. The V call is TRBV4-1, the J call TRBJ1-4; a weak D match, TRBD1 (6 bases). The CDR3 extends over 15 amino acids. Germline V CDR1 and CDR2: MGHRA, YSYEKL. Trimming took 2 bases from V and 17 from J, leaving 24 bases between them. CDR3 sequence (DNA): TGCGCCAGCAGCCAACCAAACCCGGGACACCGCCCGGCCTTTTTT. Its translation is CASSQPNPGHRPAFF.

In DNA, the CDR3 is TGTGCCAGCAGGGTTTCGGGGGCCCAGTACTTC. Translated, it gives CASRVSGAQYF. The gene calls are TRBV6-5 and TRBJ2-5; D is possibly TRBD2 (6 bases). Germline V CDR1 and CDR2: MNHEY, SVGAGI. V lost 6 bases to trimming and J lost 9 bases, with 11 bases between them. The length of the CDR3 is 11 residues.

The V call is TRBV14, the J call TRBJ2-5; 12 bases map to TRBD2. The CDR3 length is 16 residues. Per germline, CDR1 SGHDN and CDR2 FVKESK. The V segment lost 1 base and the J segment 4 bases; nucleotides outside the gene matches: 4. The CDR3 spells CASSQVASGRGETQYF. CDR3 DNA: TGTGCCAGCAGCCAAGTGGCTAGCGGGAGGGGAGAGACCCAGTACTTC.